These 13 T cell receptor beta chains came from one sample sequenced in a study of blood T cell repertoires in COVID-19. Repertoires were generated with immunoSEQ multiplex PCR, while TCRdb's copy carries only in-frame clones and drops some. The table shows under 300,000 clones, with almost 90% occurring only once. Sequenced material: peripheral blood. The receptors here all came from a woman in her sixties with COVID-19, enrolled during active disease.

The chain joins TRBV21-1 to TRBJ2-3; TRBD1, the table's D call, was not compared with the DNA. TRBV21-1 is shown as a pseudogene. CDR3 length: 19 residues. CDR3 residues: CASSKKRFGDTDAIYTQYF. CDR3 nucleotides: TGTGCCAGCAGCAAAAAAAGGTTCGGGGACACCGACGCCATTTATACGCAGTATTTT.

This sequence joins TRBV4-2 and TRBJ1-1, with D uncertain. Germline-derived CDR1 and CDR2 are LGHNA and YNFKEQ. Trimming removed 1 base from V and 11 bases from J, with 23 bases in between. There are 16 residues in the CDR3. CDR3 in DNA: TGTGCCAGCAGCCAAGTCGCGGATGCGGGGATAAACTACGCTTTCTTT. Translation: CASSQVADAGINYAFF.

This rearrangement joins TRBV5-4 to TRBJ2-3; 7 bases match TRBD1. V lost 4 bases and J lost 0; bases outside the gene matches: 8. Germline CDR1 SGHNT, CDR2 YYREEE (reference sequence). CDR3 length equals 16 residues. The DNA for the CDR3 is TGTGCCAGCAGCCCAGGGGGACGGATTAGCACAGATACGCAGTATTTT. This encodes CASSPGGRISTDTQYF. Full variable domain (rest looked up from reference TRBV5-4 and TRBJ2-3): ETGVTQSPTHLIKTRGQQVTLRCSSQSGHNTVSWYQQALGQGPQFIFQYYREEENGRGNFPPRFSGLQFPNYSSELNVNALELDDSALYLCASSPGGRISTDTQYFGPGTRLTVL.

The CDR3 is CASTRDYQETQYF. CDR3 nucleotides: TGTGCCAGCACCAGGGACTACCAAGAGACCCAGTACTTC. V usage is TRBV7-9 and J usage is TRBJ2-5; D perhaps matches TRBD2 (6 bases). The CDR3 is made up of 13 amino acids. V dropped 7 bases and J dropped 0 bases, with 9 bases sitting between them. Germline assignment: CDR1 SEHNR and CDR2 FQNEAQ (reference sequence).

The gene calls are TRBV5-4 and TRBJ1-1; tentative D call: TRBD1 (5 bases). Trimming pared 10 bases from V and 0 bases from J, leaving 16 bases between. This CDR3 has 14 amino acids. Looked up from germline, CDR1 is SGHNT and CDR2 is YYREEE (reference sequence). The CDR3 is CAWMGGTMNTEAFF. CDR3 bases: TGTGCCTGGATGGGGGGGACCATGAACACTGAAGCTTTCTTT.

The rearrangement links TRBV5-5 to TRBJ2-2, with TRBD2 as a possible D gene (6 bases). Germline lookup yields CDR1 SGHKS and CDR2 YYEKEE (reference sequence). Trimming took 8 bases from V and 3 from J, leaving 17 bases between them. There are 15 residues in the CDR3. CDR3 amino acids: CASKTGTFDTGELFF. The CDR3 DNA is TGTGCCAGTAAAACCGGGACTTTCGACACCGGGGAGCTGTTTTTT. The variable domain in full, completed from reference TRBV5-5 and TRBJ2-2, reads DAGVTQSPTHLIKTRGQQVTLRCSPISGHKSVSWYQQVLGQGPQFIFQYYEKEERGRGNFPDRFSARQFPNYSSELNVNALLLGDSALYLCASKTGTFDTGELFFGEGSRLTVL.

The chain recombines TRBV12-5 with TRBJ1-2, with a possible D match to TRBD1 (6 bases). CDR1 is LGHNT and CDR2 is FRNRAP in the germline V gene. The CDR3 totals 15 residues. V shed 1 base and J shed 8 bases, with 17 bases lying between them. Written as DNA, the CDR3 is TGTGCTAGTGGTTTGGGGATAGAAGCAGGGGAAGGCTACACCTTC. As protein: CASGLGIEAGEGYTF.

The count of this clone is one. The chain couples TRBV19 to TRBJ1-1; 7 nucleotides align to TRBD1. The CDR3 consists of 15 residues. V lost 3 bases and J lost 1; bases outside the gene matches: 5. The germline gives CDR1 LNHDA, CDR2 SQIVND (reference sequence). CDR3 region: CASSIWGQPNTEAFF. Here the CDR3 DNA reads TGTGCCAGTAGTATCTGGGGACAGCCGAACACTGAAGCTTTCTTT.

The rearrangement links TRBV3-1 (or the pseudogene TRBV3-2) to TRBJ2-7, with no clear D. Trimming left V 1 base short and J 8 bases short, with 12 bases between. CDR1 is LGHDT and CDR2 is YNNKEL in the germline V gene (reference sequence). This CDR3 spans 13 amino acids. CDR3 DNA sequence: TGTGCCAGCAGCCAAGGGGCCAGCACCAAGCAGTACTTC. Amino acid sequence: CASSQGASTKQYF.

This rearrangement joins TRBV9 to TRBJ2-2, with TRBD2 as a possible D gene (7 bases). Germline V gives CDR1 SGDLS, CDR2 YYNGEE. The CDR3 is 16 amino acids. V was pared by 3 bases and J by 5 bases, with 17 bases between. CDR3 DNA sequence: TGTGCCAGCAGCGATCCTAGGGGGAGGGAAACCGGGGAGCTGTTTTTT. Residues: CASSDPRGRETGELFF.

The chain employs TRBV5-1 and TRBJ1-3, with D tentatively TRBD1 (5 bases). Germline assignment: CDR1 SGHRS and CDR2 YFSETQ. CDR3 size: 15 residues. V shed 3 bases and J shed 2 bases, with 12 bases lying between them. CDR3 DNA: TGCGCCAGCAGCTCGGGGGTGACAGCTGGAAACACCATATATTTT. This codes for CASSSGVTAGNTIYF.

The gene calls are TRBV19 and TRBJ1-1; 8 nucleotides align to TRBD1. Germline-derived CDR1 and CDR2 are LNHDA and SQIVND (reference sequence). The J segment lost 7 bases and the V segment lost 3 bases, leaving 10 bases of the junction unmatched. The CDR3 extends over 15 amino acids. CDR3 DNA: TGTGCCAGTAGTATTTCGGCAGGGGGCTATGTTGAAGCTTTCTTT. This sequence encodes CASSISAGGYVEAFF.

CDR3 sequence reads: CASSHMGRGTSTDTQYF. CDR3 DNA: TGTGCCAGCAGCCATATGGGGCGGGGGACAAGCACAGATACGCAGTATTTT. V and J are TRBV5-4 and TRBJ2-3; maybe TRBD2 (7 bases). The CDR3 has 17 residues. Trimming left V 4 bases short and J 0 bases short, with 18 bases between. Germline V CDR1 and CDR2: SGHNT, YYREEE (reference sequence).